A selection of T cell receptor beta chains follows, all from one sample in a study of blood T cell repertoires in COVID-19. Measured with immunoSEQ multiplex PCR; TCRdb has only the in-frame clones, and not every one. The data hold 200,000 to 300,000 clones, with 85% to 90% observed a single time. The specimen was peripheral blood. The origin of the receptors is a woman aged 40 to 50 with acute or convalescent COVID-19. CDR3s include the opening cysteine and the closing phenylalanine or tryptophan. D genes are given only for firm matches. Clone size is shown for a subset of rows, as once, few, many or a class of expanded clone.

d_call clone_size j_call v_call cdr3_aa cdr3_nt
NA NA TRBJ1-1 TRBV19 CASSIALGPNTEAFF TGTGCCAGTAGTATAGCATTGGGCCCGAACACTGAAGCTTTCTTT
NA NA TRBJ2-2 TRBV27 CASSLQAGVPGELFF TGTGCCAGCAGTTTACAGGCCGGCGTTCCCGGGGAGCTGTTTTTT
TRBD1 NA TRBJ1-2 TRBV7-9 CASSLRRGQFGSANYGYTF TGTGCCAGCAGCTTAAGGCGGGGACAGTTTGGTTCGGCTAACTATGGCTACACCTTC
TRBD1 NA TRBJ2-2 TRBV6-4 CASRRDRGTGELFF TGTGCCAGCAGACGGGACAGGGGGACCGGGGAGCTGTTTTTT
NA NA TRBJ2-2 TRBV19 CASSRIQRTGELFF TGTGCCAGTAGTAGGATACAGCGGACCGGGGAGCTGTTTTTT
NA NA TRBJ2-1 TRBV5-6 CASSFLDRVRYNEQFF TGTGCCAGCAGCTTCCTGGACAGAGTTCGATACAATGAGCAGTTCTTC
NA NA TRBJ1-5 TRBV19 CASSNTGYSNQPQHF TGTGCCAGTAGTAACACAGGGTATAGCAATCAGCCCCAGCATTTT
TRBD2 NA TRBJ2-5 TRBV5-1 CASSLIPSGGARETQYF TGCGCCAGCAGCTTGATCCCTAGCGGGGGGGCCAGAGAGACCCAGTACTTC
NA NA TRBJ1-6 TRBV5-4 CASRTKGGVDSPLHF TGTGCCAGCAGGACAAAGGGGGGGGTTGATTCACCCCTCCACTTT
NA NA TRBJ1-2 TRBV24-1 CATSDLNRVGGYTF TGTGCCACCAGTGATTTGAACAGGGTAGGGGGCTACACCTTC
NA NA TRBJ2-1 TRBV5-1 CASSLELGGEQFF TGCGCCAGCAGCTTGGAGCTTGGCGGTGAGCAGTTCTTC
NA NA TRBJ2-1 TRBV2 CASGGLYNEQFF TGTGCCAGCGGGGGACTGTACAATGAGCAGTTCTTC
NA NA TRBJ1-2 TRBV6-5 CASSYSSGGENYGYTF TGTGCCAGCAGTTACTCTTCGGGAGGGGAAAACTATGGCTACACCTTC
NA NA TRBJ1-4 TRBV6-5 CASKSGGVGEKLFF TGTGCCAGCAAGAGTGGAGGGGTGGGGGAAAAACTGTTTTTT
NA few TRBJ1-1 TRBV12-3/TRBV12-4 CATRGGRNTEAFF TGTGCCACCCGCGGAGGAAGGAACACTGAAGCTTTCTTT
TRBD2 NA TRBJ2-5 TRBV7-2 CASSLGLAGKETQYF TGTGCCAGCAGCTTAGGGTTAGCGGGAAAAGAGACCCAGTACTTC
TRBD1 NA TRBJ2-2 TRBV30 CAWSAPGQGPELFF TGTGCCTGGAGTGCTCCGGGACAGGGCCCGGAGCTGTTTTTT
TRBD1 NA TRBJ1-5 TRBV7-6 CASSLGQGYNQPQHF TGTGCCAGCAGCTTGGGACAGGGGTACAATCAGCCCCAGCATTTT
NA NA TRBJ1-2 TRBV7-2 CASSLGMNRVYGYTF TGTGCCAGCAGCTTAGGGATGAACAGGGTCTATGGCTACACCTTC
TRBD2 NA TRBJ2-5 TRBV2 CASRLAGETQYF TGTGCCAGCAGACTAGCGGGGGAGACCCAGTACTTC
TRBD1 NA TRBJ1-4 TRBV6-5 CASTRDRFNEKLFF TGTGCCAGCACTAGGGACAGATTCAATGAAAAACTGTTTTTT
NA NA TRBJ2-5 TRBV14 CASSQEVLAKYF TGTGCCAGCAGCCAAGAAGTCCTAGCGAAGTACTTC
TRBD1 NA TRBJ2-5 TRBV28 CASSLPGQGMKTQYF TGTGCCAGCAGTTTACCCGGACAGGGGATGAAGACCCAGTACTTC
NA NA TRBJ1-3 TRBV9 CASSPSIYTGSAGNTIYF TGTGCCAGCAGCCCATCTATCTATACGGGAAGCGCTGGAAACACCATATATTTT
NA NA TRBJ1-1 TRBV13 CASSVGQFMNTEAFF TGTGCCAGCAGCGTTGGACAGTTCATGAACACTGAAGCTTTCTTT
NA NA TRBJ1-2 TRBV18 CASSPPGEVDYRYFLNYGYTF TGTGCCAGCTCACCACCCGGGGAAGTGGACTACCGATATTTCCTAAACTATGGCTACACCTTC
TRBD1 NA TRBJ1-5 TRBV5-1 CASSFRGFDEPQHF TGCGCCAGCAGCTTCAGGGGGTTCGACGAGCCCCAGCATTTT
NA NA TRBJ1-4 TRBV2 CASSLGGGDEKLFF TGTGCCAGCAGTCTGGGGGGGGGTGATGAAAAACTGTTTTTT
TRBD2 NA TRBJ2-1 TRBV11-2 CASSPLGLAESSYNEQFF TGTGCCAGCAGCCCCCTGGGACTAGCGGAAAGCTCCTACAATGAGCAGTTCTTC
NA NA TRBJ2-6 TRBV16 CASSHLTRWGPGANVLTF TGTGCCAGCAGCCACCTGACCCGGTGGGGGCCTGGGGCCAACGTCCTGACTTTC
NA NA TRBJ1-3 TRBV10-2 CASRTGTSSYVPGNTIYF TGCGCCAGCAGGACCGGGACATCCTCGTACGTTCCTGGAAACACCATATATTTT
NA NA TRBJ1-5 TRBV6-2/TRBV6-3 CASSPQGGDSSPQHF TGTGCCAGCAGCCCTCAGGGCGGGGATAGTTCGCCCCAGCATTTT
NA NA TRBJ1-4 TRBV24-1 CATSDPGGRGDEKLFF TGTGCCACCAGTGACCCCGGCGGTCGGGGTGATGAAAAACTGTTTTTT
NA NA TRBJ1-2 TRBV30 CAWKLSDRTNYGYTF TGTGCCTGGAAGCTGTCGGACAGAACTAACTATGGCTACACCTTC
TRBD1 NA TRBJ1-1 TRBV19 CASSRSPGQGSTEAFF TGTGCCAGTAGTAGATCACCGGGACAGGGTAGCACTGAAGCTTTCTTT
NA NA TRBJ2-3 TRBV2 CASSERALRGATSTDTQYF TGTGCCAGCAGTGAACGCGCCCTTCGGGGGGCAACTAGCACAGATACGCAGTATTTT
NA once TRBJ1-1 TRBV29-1 CSVIVRETLNTEAFF TGCAGCGTCATTGTAAGGGAGACCTTGAACACTGAAGCTTTCTTT
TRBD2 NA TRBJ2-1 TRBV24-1 CATRAPGGTKDEQFF TGTGCCACCCGTGCCCCCGGTGGGACTAAGGATGAGCAGTTCTTC
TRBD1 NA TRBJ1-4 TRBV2 CASSVGDSQNEKLFF TGTGCCAGCAGTGTAGGGGACAGTCAAAATGAAAAACTGTTTTTT
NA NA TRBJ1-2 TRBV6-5 CASSSGAGNYGYTF TGTGCCAGCAGCTCAGGGGCCGGCAACTATGGCTACACCTTC